Following are 11 T cell receptor beta chains from one sample sequenced in a study of CD8+ T cells in alopecia areata. Reverse transcribed after extraction, RNA yielded cDNA as the sequencing template. The method was immunoSEQ multiplex PCR; TCRdb's version includes in-frame clones alone and lacks a portion of them. Here the sample spans roughly 250,000 clones, under 70% being singletons. Specimen: CD4+ T cells sorted from blood, collected at week 0. The receptors come from a human donor with alopecia areata.

In DNA, the CDR3 is TGTGCCTGGAGGAGGAGGAACCCTCGCGGCTACACCTTC. Residues: CAWRRRNPRGYTF. The chain links TRBV30 to TRBJ1-2; D not certain. The CDR3 is made up of 13 amino acids. Germline-derived CDR1 and CDR2 are GTSNPN and SVGIG (reference sequence). The V end lost 3 bases, the J end lost 8 bases, and 16 bases lay between the germline ends. Full variable domain (remainder filled in from reference TRBV30 and TRBJ1-2): SQTIHQWPATLVQPVGSPLSLECTVEGTSNPNLYWYRQAAGRGLQLLFYSVGIGQISSEVPQNLSASRPQDRQFILSSKKLLLSDSGFYLCAWRRRNPRGYTFGSGTRLTVV.

V is TRBV29-1 and J is TRBJ2-1, with 10 positions matching TRBD1. This CDR3 spans 15 amino acids. The J segment lost 9 bases and the V segment lost 7 bases, leaving 15 bases of the junction unmatched. CDR1 and CDR2 from the germline V gene are SQVTM and ANQGSEA. CDR3 loop: CSATGTGAGIGEQFF. As DNA, the CDR3 is TGCAGCGCGACGGGGACAGGGGCCGGGATTGGTGAGCAGTTCTTC.

As regards this clone: A junction end diverges from the germline sequence, so it may reflect a read error. The CDR3 nucleotides are TGTACCAGCAGTGGGATCCGACAGGGGGCCGGGGAGCTGTTTTTT. As protein: CTSSGIRQGAGELFF. The chain couples TRBV6-1 to TRBJ2-2; 9 bases map to TRBD1. Per germline, CDR1 MNHNS and CDR2 SASEGT. This CDR3 is built from 15 residues.

This clone was seen only a few times. J is TRBJ1-5 and V is TRBV19; D is unresolved. The CDR3 length is 15 residues. V lost 0 bases and J 8 bases, leaving 14 bases between the germline ends. Germline V gene lookup returns CDR1 LNHDA and CDR2 SQIVND (reference sequence). Written as DNA, the CDR3 is TGTGCCAGTAGTATAGAGGTCCTAAACGGGGAGCCCCAGCATTTT. Protein: CASSIEVLNGEPQHF.

This clone is a singleton in its sample. The V gene is TRBV30, the J gene TRBJ1-1; D perhaps matches TRBD1 (5 bases). CDR3 length equals 15 residues. Germline CDR1 and CDR2: GTSNPN and SVGIG (reference sequence). Trimming took 1 base from V and 0 from J, leaving 12 bases between them. The CDR3 protein is CAWSAGNIMNTEAFF. Written as DNA, the CDR3 is TGTGCCTGGAGTGCAGGGAACATTATGAACACTGAAGCTTTCTTT.

The CDR3 is CASSPGFSGNTIYF. CDR3 coding DNA: TGTGCCAGCAGTCCGGGCTTCTCTGGAAACACCATATATTTT. J is TRBJ1-3 and V is TRBV7-8; no reliable D call. The V end lost 6 bases, the J end lost 0 bases, and 9 bases lay between the germline ends. In germline, CDR1 is SGHVS, CDR2 FQNEAQ. This CDR3 region has 14 residues. The full variable domain, rest sourced from reference TRBV7-8 and TRBJ1-3, is GAGVSQSPRYKVAKRGQDVALRCDPISGHVSLFWYQQALGQGPEFLTYFQNEAQLDKSGLPSDRFFAERPEGSVSTLKIQRTQQEDSAVYLCASSPGFSGNTIYFGEGSWLTVV.

This chain links TRBV18 with TRBJ2-7; D ambiguous. Germline V gives CDR1 KGHSH, CDR2 LQKENI. The CDR3 covers 15 residues. Trimming shortened V by 3 bases and J by 3 bases, and 15 bases separated the two germline ends. The CDR3 sequence is CASSPLGIENYEQYF. CDR3 nucleotide sequence: TGTGCCAGCTCACCCTTAGGCATAGAGAACTACGAGCAGTACTTC. Using reference TRBV18 and TRBJ2-7 for the parts outside the CDR3, the full variable domain is NAGVMQNPRHLVRRRGQEARLRCSPMKGHSHVYWYRQLPEEGLKFMVYLQKENIIDESGMPKERFSAEFPKEGPSILRIQQVVRGDSAAYFCASSPLGIENYEQYFGPGTRLTVT.

This sequence joins TRBV2 and TRBJ1-4; 8 positions agree with TRBD1. The V gene end was trimmed by 4 bases and the J gene end by 5 bases; junction bases not matched to a gene: 3. Germline loops: CDR1 SNHLY, CDR2 FYNNEI. The CDR3 is 14 amino acids. Here the CDR3 DNA reads TGTGCCAGCAGTGGGACAGGGAAAAATGAAAAACTGTTTTTT. It encodes CASSGTGKNEKLFF.

The chain joins TRBV7-9 to TRBJ2-1; 8 nucleotides agree with TRBD1. J was trimmed by 3 bases and V by 0 bases; bases with no gene match: 4. From germline, CDR1 is SEHNR and CDR2 FQNEAQ (reference sequence). The CDR3 loop spans 16 amino acids. CDR3 DNA: TGTGCCAGCAGCTTAGCTATTGGACAGGGCTACAATGAGCAGTTCTTC. This translates into CASSLAIGQGYNEQFF.

This chain connects TRBV7-9 to TRBJ2-7; maybe TRBD1 (6 bases). In germline, CDR1 is SEHNR, CDR2 FQNEAQ (reference sequence). The CDR3 extends over 14 amino acids. V was shortened by 3 bases and J by 2 bases, with 11 bases between the two germline ends. The CDR3 reads CASSFRTEPYEQYF. Written as DNA, the CDR3 is TGTGCCAGCAGCTTCCGGACAGAACCCTACGAGCAGTACTTC.

Details on this clone: The same CDR3 arises from other DNA sequences in this sample as well. V is TRBV29-1 and J is TRBJ2-7, with D possibly TRBD2 on 6 matching bases. Germline lookup yields CDR1 SQVTM and CDR2 ANQGSEA. V was clipped by 6 bases and J by 0 bases, with 6 bases between them. CDR3 length equals 11 residues. CDR3 DNA: TGCAGCGTCGGGAGCTCCTACGAGCAGTACTTC. Protein product: CSVGSSYEQYF.